The clone carrying this T cell receptor beta chain was observed at least ten times. These data originate in a study of tumor-infiltrating lymphocytes in primary liver carcinoma. cDNA specific to TCR beta was made from 450 to 500 ng of total RNA, with a constant-region primer employed for priming. For TCR beta, libraries were produced by three nested multiplex PCR rounds using slightly modified ARM-PCR. It was with TRBV1-TRBV30 forward primers and a C-beta reverse primer that the first two PCR rounds were run, at about 10 cycles each. MiXCR was run by TCRdb on the multiplex PCR reads, yielding one entry per CDR3 protein. The data show fewer than 250,000 distinct CDR3 sequences, around 60% seen once. Trimming shortened V by 2 bases and J by 7 bases, and 5 bases separated the two germline ends. Germline V gene data show CDR1 as GTSNPN and CDR2 as SVGIG (reference sequence). This CDR3 contains 11 residues.

Blood RNA was derived from unsorted whole blood, and germline DNA was extracted too. The clonotype comes from a woman aged 55-70 years with primary liver carcinoma and hepatitis B virus infection. The chain has TRBV30 and TRBJ1-4; no firm D call. Sequencing was done on a sample of peripheral blood. Here the CDR3 reads CAWSIREKLFF. The CDR3 DNA follows: TGTGCCTGGAGTATCCGTGAAAAACTGTTTTTT.